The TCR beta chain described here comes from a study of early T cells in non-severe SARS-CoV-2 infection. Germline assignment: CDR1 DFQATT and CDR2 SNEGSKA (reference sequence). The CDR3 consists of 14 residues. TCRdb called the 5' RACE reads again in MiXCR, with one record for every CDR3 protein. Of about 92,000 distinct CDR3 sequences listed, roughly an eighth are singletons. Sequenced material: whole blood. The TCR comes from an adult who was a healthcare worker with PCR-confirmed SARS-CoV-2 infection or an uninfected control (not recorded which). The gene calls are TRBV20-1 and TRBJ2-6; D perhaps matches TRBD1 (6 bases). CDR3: CRGSRGSGANVLTF. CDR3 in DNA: TGCAGGGGATCGAGGGGGAGTGGGGCCAACGTCCTGACTTTC.